This T cell receptor beta chain was observed in a study of neurological immune-mediated disorders. Unsorted libraries were prepared from 2 million PBMCs held at -80 C. Regarding the study as a whole: TCR-beta repertoires seemed private in all groups, with no expanded CDR3 amino acid sequences shared. While HTLV-1-associated myelopathy showed the greatest TCR clonal expansion, multiple sclerosis showed the least, falling below healthy controls.

Only a few counts were recorded for this clonotype. The antigen remains undetermined. The CDR3 contains 15 residues. The trim removed 6 bases at V and 3 bases at J, leaving 9 bases unmatched. Germline V lookup: CDR1 SQVTM, CDR2 ANQGSEA. The team produced cDNA through 5'RACE using 10-nucleotide random UMIs. TCRdb fed the 5' RACE reads into MiXCR, producing one record per CDR3 protein. The data show tens of thousands of distinct CDR3 sequences, about 9.3% seen once. The TCR sequence derives from a woman in her 40s with HTLV-1-associated myelopathy (HAM/TSP). Input material: PBMCs. This chain connects TRBV29-1 to TRBJ2-1, with 9 bases aligning to TRBD1. The chain's CDR3 is CSVGTGQGDYNEQFF. The CDR3 region has the DNA TGCAGCGTCGGTACGGGACAGGGAGACTACAATGAGCAGTTCTTC.